A selection of T cell receptor beta chains follows, all from one sample in a study of CD8+ T cells in alopecia areata. Generated by immunoSEQ multiplex PCR, the TCRdb table keeps only in-frame clones and is missing some. The table lists more than 200,000 clones, roughly two thirds of them singletons. Here the sequenced sample was CD4+ T cells sorted from blood, taken at week 0. The receptors originated from a human donor with alopecia areata. Each CDR3 is given with its conserved first and last residue. The D gene is left open where the match is weak. The size of a clone is reported for some rows only, either as once, few or many, or as a class for expanded clones.

D gene	J gene	clone size	V gene	CDR3 DNA	CDR3 protein
.	TRBJ1-1	few	TRBV2	TGTGCCAGCAGTGTCGAGGGCGGAATGAACACTGAAGCTTTCTTT	CASSVEGGMNTEAFF
.	TRBJ1-6	.	TRBV19	TGTGCCTCTAGACAACTCCAGGGCATCACACCCCTCCACTTT	CASRQLQGITPLHF
.	TRBJ1-4	few	TRBV13	TGTGCCAGCAGCGGCGACAGGACCGGAAAACTGTTTTTT	CASSGDRTGKLFF
.	TRBJ2-5	.	TRBV4-1	TGCGCCAGCAGCCAAGATTCAGGACTGCCCCAAGAGACCCAGTACTTC	CASSQDSGLPQETQYF
.	TRBJ2-6	.	TRBV5-1	TGCGCCAGCAGCTCCTCTCCCTTCTCTGGGGCCAACGTCCTGACTTTC	CASSSSPFSGANVLTF
.	TRBJ2-5	few	TRBV29-1	TGCAGCGTTGTGAGGGGGGAAGAGACCCAGTACTTC	CSVVRGEETQYF
.	TRBJ2-5	.	TRBV30	TGTGCCTGGAGTGGGACCGGAGTCCAGTACTTC	CAWSGTGVQYF
.	TRBJ2-7	.	TRBV27	TGTGCCAGCAGTTCCCCGGCAGGGGCCTATCCTAGGGAGCAGTACTTC	CASSSPAGAYPREQYF
TRBD1	TRBJ1-5	.	TRBV5-6	TGTGCCAGCAGCAGGGGACAGACACAAAATCAGCCCCAGCATTTT	CASSRGQTQNQPQHF
TRBD1	TRBJ2-7	.	TRBV25-1	TGTGCCAGCAGTCCCCCTTCGACAGGGATAAACGAGCAGTACTTC	CASSPPSTGINEQYF
TRBD2	TRBJ2-2	.	TRBV5-1	TGCGCCAGCAGACAAGGACTAGCGGGAGCGACCGGGGAGCTGTTTTTT	CASRQGLAGATGELFF
TRBD2	TRBJ2-7	.	TRBV29-1	TGCAGCGCCGTGCGGGGGTCTTACGAGCAGTACTTC	CSAVRGSYEQYF
.	TRBJ2-3	.	TRBV19	TGTGCCAGTAGTATTTGGGCAGATACGCAGTATTTT	CASSIWADTQYF
.	TRBJ1-6	.	TRBV5-1	TGCGCCAGCAGTTCCGGGACCATTAATTCACCCCTCCACTTT	CASSSGTINSPLHF
TRBD2	TRBJ2-1	once	TRBV7-2	TGTGCCAGCAGCTTACGCGGGAGCAACAATGAGCAGTTCTTC	CASSLRGSNNEQFF
.	TRBJ2-2	.	TRBV18	TGTGCCAGCTCACCTTACGTTACCGGGGAGCTGTTTTTT	CASSPYVTGELFF
.	TRBJ2-7	.	TRBV9	TGTGCCAGCAGCGTAGGGGCAGTTAGCTACGAGCAGTACTTC	CASSVGAVSYEQYF
TRBD1	TRBJ2-7	.	TRBV29-1	TGCAGCGTTGAGGGTGGGGGGACAGGTCTCTCCTACGAGCAGTACTTC	CSVEGGGTGLSYEQYF
.	TRBJ2-2	.	TRBV29-1	TGCAGCGGGACAGCGAACACCGGGGAGCTGTTTTTT	CSGTANTGELFF
TRBD1	TRBJ2-4	.	TRBV25-1	TGTGCCAGCGAAGGTCCAAAGACAGGGAAGGCCAAAAACATTCAGTACTTC	CASEGPKTGKAKNIQYF
.	TRBJ2-3	.	TRBV7-2	TGTGCCAGCAGCTTAGTCACCGGGGCGAGCACAGATACGCAGTATTTT	CASSLVTGASTDTQYF
.	TRBJ2-5	.	TRBV5-1	TGCGCCAGCAGCTTGTTTAATCGGGAAGAGACCCAGTACTTC	CASSLFNREETQYF
TRBD1	TRBJ1-1	few	TRBV2	TGTGCCAGCCACCCCGGGACAGGGGCTGAAGCTTTCTTT	CASHPGTGAEAFF